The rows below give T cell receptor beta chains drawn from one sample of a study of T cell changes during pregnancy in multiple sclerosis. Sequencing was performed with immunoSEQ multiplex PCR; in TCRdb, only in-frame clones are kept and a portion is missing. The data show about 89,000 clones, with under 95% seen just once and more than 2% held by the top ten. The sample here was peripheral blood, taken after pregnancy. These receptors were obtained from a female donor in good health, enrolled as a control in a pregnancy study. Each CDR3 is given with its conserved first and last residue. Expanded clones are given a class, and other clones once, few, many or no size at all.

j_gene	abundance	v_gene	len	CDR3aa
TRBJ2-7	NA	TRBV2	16	CASSLWTPGRGDEQYF
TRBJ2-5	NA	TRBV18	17	CASHSLNLAGGFETQYF
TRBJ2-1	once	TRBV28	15	CASSRTSGDYNEQFF
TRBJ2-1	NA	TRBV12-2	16	CASRFPRSSSYNEQFF
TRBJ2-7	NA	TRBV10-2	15	CASTPETVSSYEQYF
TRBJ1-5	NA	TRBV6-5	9	CATGQPQHF
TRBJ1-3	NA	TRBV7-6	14	CASSLGASRDTIYF
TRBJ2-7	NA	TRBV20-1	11	CSASGIYEQYF
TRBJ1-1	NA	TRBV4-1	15	CASSHHRGRLSEAFF
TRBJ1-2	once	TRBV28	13	CASSPFFGSGYTF
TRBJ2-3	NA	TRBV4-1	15	CASSQGQVSTDTQYF
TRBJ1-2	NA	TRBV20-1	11	CSAHSNYGYTF
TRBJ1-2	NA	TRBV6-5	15	CASRRTDRTYYGYTF
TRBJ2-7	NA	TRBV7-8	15	CASSLVVGQAYEQYF
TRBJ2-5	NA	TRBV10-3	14	CAIRPGTGAETQYF
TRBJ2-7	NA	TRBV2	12	CASSYIRVWQYF
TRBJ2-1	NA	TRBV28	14	CASSSPDRYNEQFF
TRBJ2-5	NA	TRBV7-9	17	CASSPRLAGAPGETQYF
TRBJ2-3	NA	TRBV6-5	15	CASSYIRGGTDTQYF
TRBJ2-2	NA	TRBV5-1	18	CASSDPASGSSGTGELFF
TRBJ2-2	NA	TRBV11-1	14	CASSLRVDTGELFF
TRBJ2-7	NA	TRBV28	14	CASTFPSGSYEQYF
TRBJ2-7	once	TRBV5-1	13	CASASQVTYEQYF
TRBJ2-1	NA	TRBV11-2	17	CASSLEGLAGESNEQFF